This T cell receptor beta chain was retrieved from a study of vaccination effects on CD4 cells after COVID-19. Concerning this clone: Its antigen is unidentified.

The CDR3 length is 14 residues. The V end was cut by 1 base, the J end by 4 bases, with 10 bases between. Germline CDR1 reads SGHRS; CDR2 reads YFSETQ. Clones were sequenced by immunoSEQ multiplex PCR, and TCRdb holds only the in-frame ones, with some missing. The table includes about 64,000 clones, about 69% detected once. The authors isolated CD4+ T cells after approximately 9 days of culture. The chain employs TRBV5-1 and TRBJ2-3, with D maybe TRBD2 (6 bases). This TCR derives from a human donor who had a prior SARS-CoV-2 infection. Sequencing was performed on CD4+ T cells from PBMCs cultured without peptide, taken before COVID-19 vaccination. In DNA, the CDR3 is TGCGCCAGCAGCTTGTCTGCGGGGCCAGATACGCAGTATTTT. This gives the protein CASSLSAGPDTQYF.